This T cell receptor beta chain was profiled in a study of CD8+CD57+ T cells in acquired aplastic anemia. As regards this clonotype: The DNA is omitted, as the CDR3 cannot be located on it reliably, and the CDR3 follows TCRdb's listing.

CDR1 is SEHNR, CDR2 FQNEAQ, per germline (reference sequence). The CDR3 spans 13 amino acids, including both terminal residues. Genomic DNA served as template for TCR beta VDJ and CDR3 profiling. TCRdb re-analysed the reads in MiXCR, keeping a single row per CDR3 protein. This sample has about 270,000 distinct CDR3 sequences, with around 82% found just once. Sequenced patients had shown CD8+CD57+ cell expansion by flow cytometry. Every one of the patients had aplastic anemia (severe, acquired). The specimen sequenced was sorted CD4+, CD8+, or CD8+CD57+ T cells (not recorded which) from PBMCs. V gene TRBV7-9 combines with J gene TRBJ2-3; the table's D call, TRBD1, has no DNA check behind it. This TCR was sampled from a human donor with aplastic anemia. CDR3 loop: CASGVGAGATEYF.